These T cell receptor beta chains were read from a single sample in a study of Graves' ophthalmopathy and Graves' hyperthyroidism. From the multiplex PCR reads, TCRdb called clonotypes with MiXCR, one entry per CDR3 protein. In the table there are 500,000 to 700,000 distinct CDR3 sequences, 20% to 25% of which are singletons. Sequencing was done on a sample of peripheral blood. The receptors here all came from a woman aged 18-35 years with stable Graves' hyperthyroidism. Some clones in this sample may be carry-over from other donors' samples. CDR3s include the opening cysteine and the closing phenylalanine or tryptophan. The order of the fields is clone size, D gene, J gene, V gene, CDR3 protein, CDR3 DNA. The D gene is left open where the match is weak. Some rows mark clone size as missing; the rest say once, few, many or name a class of expanded clone.

many | TRBD1 | TRBJ1-2 | TRBV6-1 | CASIPRTGRYGYTF | TGTGCCAGCATCCCCAGGACAGGGCGTTATGGCTACACCTTC
many | NA | TRBJ1-1 | TRBV14 | CASSLKGVAEAFF | TGTGCCAGCAGCCTGAAGGGTGTCGCTGAAGCTTTCTTT
many | NA | TRBJ2-7 | TRBV28 | CASSLGLSHYEQYF | TGTGCCAGCAGTTTAGGTCTGAGTCACTACGAGCAGTACTTC
few | NA | TRBJ2-7 | TRBV5-1 | CASSLAFFYEQCF | TGCGCCAGCAGCCTCGCCTTCTTCTACGAGCAGTGCTTC
few | TRBD2 | TRBJ2-2 | TRBV12-5 | CASGFSGDSNTGELFF | TGTGCTAGTGGTTTTAGCGGGGATTCGAACACCGGGGAGCTGTTTTTT
many | NA | TRBJ2-1 | TRBV20-1 | CSAIGLGGNEQFF | TGCAGTGCTATAGGTCTAGGAGGCAATGAGCAGTTCTTC
NA | TRBD1 | TRBJ2-4 | TRBV7-8 | CASSLLDRISLAKNIQYF | TGTGCCAGCAGCTTACTGGACAGGATCTCCTTAGCCAAAAACATTCAGTACTTC
many | NA | TRBJ2-5 | TRBV7-3 | CASSLTLASETQYF | TGTGCCAGCAGCTTAACTCTAGCTTCAGAGACCCAGTACTTC
many | NA | TRBJ1-2 | TRBV13 | CASSPRGVSYGYTF | TGTGCCAGCAGCCCCCGTGGGGTCTCGTATGGCTACACCTTC
many | NA | TRBJ2-7 | TRBV9 | CASSVQGTNEQYF | TGTGCCAGCAGCGTCCAGGGGACAAACGAGCAGTACTTC
many | NA | TRBJ2-4 | TRBV2 | CASGDVVAKNIKYF | TGTGCCAGCGGGGATGTGGTAGCCAAAAACATTAAGTACTTC
NA | NA | TRBJ2-5 | TRBV28 | CASSLNRGGETQHF | TGTGCCAGCAGTTTGAACAGGGGAGGAGAGACCCAGCACTTC
many | NA | TRBJ2-7 | TRBV19 | CASSLGGTDDEQYF | TGTGCCAGTAGTCTTGGGGGGACAGATGACGAGCAGTACTTC
many | TRBD1 | TRBJ1-1 | TRBV9 | CASSESGTGDEAFF | TGTGCCAGCAGCGAGAGTGGGACAGGGGATGAAGCTTTCTTT
many | TRBD2 | TRBJ2-5 | TRBV29-1 | CSVEDRERGGQETQYF | TGCAGCGTTGAAGATCGGGAGCGGGGGGGTCAAGAGACCCAGTACTTC
few | TRBD1 | TRBJ2-7 | TRBV29-1 | CSVGSGGYNEQYF | TGCAGCGTCGGCTCAGGGGGCTATAACGAGCAGTACTTC
many | NA | TRBJ1-6 | TRBV15 | CATSRERGRINSPLHF | TGTGCCACCAGCAGAGAGCGGGGGCGAATTAATTCACCCCTCCACTTT
many | NA | TRBJ1-2 | TRBV9 | CASSVMLGPDYGYTF | TGTGCCAGCAGCGTAATGTTAGGGCCAGACTATGGCTACACCTTC
many | NA | TRBJ1-1 | TRBV9 | CASSLAGQGSQEGNTEAFF | TGTGCCAGCAGCTTAGCAGGGCAGGGCTCTCAGGAGGGGAACACTGAAGCTTTCTTT
NA | NA | TRBJ2-7 | TRBV6-2/TRBV6-3 | CASRGVLWGTLEPYEQYF | TGTGCCAGCAGAGGTGTATTGTGGGGGACTCTAGAACCCTACGAGCAGTACTTC
many | NA | TRBJ2-7 | TRBV7-2 | CASSPRAIYEQYF | TGTGCCAGCAGCCCTAGGGCGATCTACGAGCAGTACTTC
NA | NA | TRBJ1-2 | TRBV6-1 | CASSLTETGLGGYTF | TGTGCCAGCAGCCTCACCGAGACAGGATTGGGTGGCTACACCTTC
few | NA | TRBJ1-2 | TRBV25-1 | CASGTFYGYTF | TGTGCCAGCGGGACTTTCTATGGCTACACCTTC
few | NA | TRBJ1-1 | TRBV5-5 | CASIPVSTHTEAFF | TGTGCCAGCATCCCCGTGAGCACGCACACTGAAGCTTTCTTT
NA | NA | TRBJ2-2 | TRBV29-1 | CSVERFTNTGELFF | TGCAGCGTTGAAAGGTTTACGAACACCGGGGAGCTGTTTTTT
few | NA | TRBJ2-2 | TRBV5-1 | CASRPPGTGNTGELFF | TGCGCCAGCAGGCCCCCGGGAACAGGGAACACCGGGGAGCTGTTTTTT
NA | NA | TRBJ2-7 | TRBV6-1 | CASSPTGGDEQYF | TGTGCCAGCAGCCCCACCGGGGGTGACGAGCAGTACTTC
many | TRBD1 | TRBJ2-5 | TRBV2 | CASSRDRGSQETQYF | TGTGCCAGCAGCCGTGACAGGGGGTCTCAAGAGACCCAGTACTTC
NA | NA | TRBJ1-2 | TRBV12-3/TRBV12-4 | CASNYGGYGYTF | TGTGCCAGCAATTATGGGGGGTATGGCTACACCTTC